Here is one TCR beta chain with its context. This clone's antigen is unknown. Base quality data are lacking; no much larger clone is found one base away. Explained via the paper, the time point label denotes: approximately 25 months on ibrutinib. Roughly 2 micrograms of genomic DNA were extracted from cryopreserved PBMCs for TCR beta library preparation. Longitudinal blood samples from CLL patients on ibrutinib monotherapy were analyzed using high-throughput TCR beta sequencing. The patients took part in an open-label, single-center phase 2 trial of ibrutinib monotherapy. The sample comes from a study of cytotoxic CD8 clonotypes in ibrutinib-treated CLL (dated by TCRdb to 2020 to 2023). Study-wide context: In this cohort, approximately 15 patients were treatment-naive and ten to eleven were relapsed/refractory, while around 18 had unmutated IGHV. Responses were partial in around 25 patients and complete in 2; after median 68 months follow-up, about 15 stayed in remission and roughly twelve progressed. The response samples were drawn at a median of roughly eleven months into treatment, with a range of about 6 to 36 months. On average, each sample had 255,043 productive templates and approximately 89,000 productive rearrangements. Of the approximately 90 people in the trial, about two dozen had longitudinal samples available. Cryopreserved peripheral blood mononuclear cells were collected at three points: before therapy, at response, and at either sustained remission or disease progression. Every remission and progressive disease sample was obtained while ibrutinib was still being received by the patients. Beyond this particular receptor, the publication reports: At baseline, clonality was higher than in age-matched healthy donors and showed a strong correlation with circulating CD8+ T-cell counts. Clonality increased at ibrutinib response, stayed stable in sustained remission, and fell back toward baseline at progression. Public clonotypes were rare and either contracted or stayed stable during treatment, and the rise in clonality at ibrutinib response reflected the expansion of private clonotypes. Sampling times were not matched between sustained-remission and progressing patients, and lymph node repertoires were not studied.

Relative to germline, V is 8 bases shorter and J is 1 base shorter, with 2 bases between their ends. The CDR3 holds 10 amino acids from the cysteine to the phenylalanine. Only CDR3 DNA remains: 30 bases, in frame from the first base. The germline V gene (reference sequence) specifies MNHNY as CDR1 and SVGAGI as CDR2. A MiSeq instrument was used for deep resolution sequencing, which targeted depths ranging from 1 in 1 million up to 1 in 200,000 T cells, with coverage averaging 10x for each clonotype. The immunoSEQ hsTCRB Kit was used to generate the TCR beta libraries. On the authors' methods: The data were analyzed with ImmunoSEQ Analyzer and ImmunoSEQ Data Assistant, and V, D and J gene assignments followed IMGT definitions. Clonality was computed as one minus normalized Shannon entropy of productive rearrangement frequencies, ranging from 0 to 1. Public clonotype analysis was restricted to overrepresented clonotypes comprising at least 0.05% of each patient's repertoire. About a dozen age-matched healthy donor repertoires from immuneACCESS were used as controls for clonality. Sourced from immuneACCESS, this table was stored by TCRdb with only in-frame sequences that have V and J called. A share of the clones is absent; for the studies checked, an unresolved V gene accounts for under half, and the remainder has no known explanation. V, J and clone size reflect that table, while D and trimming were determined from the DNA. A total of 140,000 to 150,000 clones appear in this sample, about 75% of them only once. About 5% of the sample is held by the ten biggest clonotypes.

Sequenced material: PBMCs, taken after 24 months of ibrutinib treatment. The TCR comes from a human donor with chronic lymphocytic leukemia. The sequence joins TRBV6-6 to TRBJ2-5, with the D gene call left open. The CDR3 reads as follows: CASSQETQYF. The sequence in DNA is TGTGCCAGCTCCCAAGAGACCCAGTACTTC.